This T cell receptor (beta chain) comes out of a study of blood T cell repertoires in COVID-19. About the study: Samples came from the United States, Italy and Spain, spanning acute and convalescent COVID-19.

The authors' processing: Estimates of nucleated cell counts were drawn from the amplification of reference gene primers. Profiling relied on immunoSEQ multiplex PCR, and the TCRdb table lists in-frame clones only, not all of them. That table supplies the V and J calls and clone size; D and trimming were determined from the DNA. The sample has over 250,000 clones; about nine tenths are singletons. Germline V CDR1 and CDR2: LGHNA, YSLEER. V was clipped by 0 bases and J by 8 bases; unmatched bases: 7. The CDR3 extends over 15 amino acids. Those who participated ranged in age from roughly 18 to 100 years and resided in approximately 23 US areas.

This clonotype originated in a woman under 30 who had recovered from COVID-19. The V and J genes are TRBV4-3 and TRBJ2-1; TRBD2 agrees at 7 bases. The sequenced material came from PBMCs or T cells enriched from blood (not recorded which). The CDR3 DNA follows: TGCGCCAGCAGCCAAGATTTACTAGCGTTTGATGAGCAGTTCTTC. Translation gives CASSQDLLAFDEQFF.